Each of the 29 T cell receptor beta chains below was sequenced from the same sample in a study of identical twins. TCRdb passed the 5' RACE reads through MiXCR, listing each CDR3 protein once. The table shows a few hundred thousand distinct CDR3 sequences, with approximately 8.3% occurring only once. The same sample was also used in a study of yellow fever vaccine responses in identical twins.

The sample taken for sequencing was CD8+ T cells sorted from blood. These receptors were taken from a woman between 18 and 29 years old in good health.

The chain employs TRBV9 and TRBJ2-2, with TRBD2 matching over 8 bases. CDR3 length: 15 amino acids. CDR1 and CDR2 (germline): SGDLS, YYNGEE. The V segment lost 5 bases and the J segment 1 base; nucleotides outside the gene matches: 4. The CDR3 DNA follows: TGTGCCAGCAGTACGACTAGCGTGAACACCGGGGAGCTGTTTTTT. Protein sequence: CASSTTSVNTGELFF.

The chain is built from TRBV27 and TRBJ1-6, with D uncertain. Germline CDR1 MNHEY, CDR2 SMNVEV (reference sequence). This CDR3 region has 14 residues. V lost 3 bases and J lost 3, with 6 bases in between. The CDR3 loop reads CASSFKVYNSPLHF. CDR3 nucleotide sequence: TGTGCCAGCAGTTTCAAGGTCTATAATTCACCCCTCCACTTT.

The rearrangement links TRBV4-1 to TRBJ1-4; no clear D gene. V lost 4 bases and J 10 bases, leaving 19 bases between the germline ends. The CDR3 is 15 residues long. The germline gives CDR1 MGHRA, CDR2 YSYEKL. The CDR3 sequence: CASSPLEQESGKLFF. The CDR3 coding sequence is TGCGCCAGCAGCCCCCTGGAGCAAGAGAGTGGAAAACTGTTTTTT.

CDR3 amino acids: CASSSTSGDEYEQYF. Written as DNA, the CDR3 is TGTGCCAGCAGCTCAACTAGCGGGGACGAGTACGAGCAGTACTTC. This chain joins TRBV7-9 and TRBJ2-7, with 10 bases fitting TRBD2. With 4 bases clipped from V and 4 bases from J, the junction kept 7 bases outside the gene matches. There are 15 residues in the CDR3. Germline V CDR1 and CDR2: SEHNR, FQNEAQ (reference sequence).

The rearrangement joins TRBV9 to TRBJ1-1; D is ambiguous. V was pared by 0 bases and J by 3 bases, with 15 bases between. The CDR3 contains 16 residues. Germline CDR1 reads SGDLS; CDR2 reads YYNGEE. The CDR3 loop is CASSVASHGGHTEAFF. CDR3 DNA: TGTGCCAGCAGCGTAGCGTCCCATGGCGGGCACACTGAAGCTTTCTTT.

This clonotype turned up a few times. The J gene is TRBJ2-3, the V gene TRBV7-2, with D perhaps given as TRBD1 or TRBD2 (6 bases each). The CDR3 sequence is 15 residues long. V dropped 4 bases and J dropped 6 bases, with 17 bases sitting between them. The V gene's germline CDR1 is SGHTA and CDR2 FQGNSA. The CDR3 DNA reads as TGTGCCAGCAGCTCGAGCCGGGGGCCACGGGATACGCAGTATTTT. It codes for CASSSSRGPRDTQYF.

This chain links TRBV6-2 or TRBV6-3 with TRBJ2-3; TRBD2 matches at 7 bases. The CDR3 has 17 residues. Germline assignment: CDR1 MNHEY and CDR2 SVGEGT. V was pared by 0 bases and J by 1 base, with 7 bases of the junction left unmatched. The CDR3 nucleotides read TGTGCCAGCAGTTACTCGTTAATCGCGGGGGGCACAGATACGCAGTATTTT. Amino acid sequence: CASSYSLIAGGTDTQYF.

This clonotype was seen ten or more times. This chain uses TRBV7-9 with TRBJ1-1, with 7 bases fitting TRBD1. The CDR3 is 13 amino acids. The junction had 14 bases not matched to a gene; V was cut back by 8 bases and J by 11 bases. The germline gives CDR1 SEHNR, CDR2 FQNEAQ (reference sequence). The CDR3 is CASRAPGDRVAFF. CDR3 coding DNA: TGTGCCAGCCGCGCCCCCGGAGACAGGGTTGCTTTCTTT.

This clonotype showed up many times. This sequence joins TRBV11-1 and TRBJ2-2; 11 nucleotides align to TRBD2. Germline assignment: CDR1 SGHAT and CDR2 FQDESV (reference sequence). With V trimmed by 5 bases and J by 3 bases, 11 bases remained unmatched. The CDR3 is 18 residues long. This CDR3 is CASSTHSTSGRDTGELFF. The CDR3 nucleotides are TGTGCCAGCAGCACCCACTCTACTAGCGGGAGAGACACCGGGGAGCTGTTTTTT.

The chain recombines TRBV11-2 with TRBJ2-7; the match to TRBD2 covers 9 bases. The germline V gene encodes CDR1 SGHAT and CDR2 FQNNGV. V was pared by 0 bases and J by 3 bases, with 9 bases of the junction left unmatched. The CDR3 totals 17 residues. CDR3 in DNA: TGTGCCAGCAGCTTAGATGTTGGTAGCGGGAGTATCTACGAGCAGTACTTC. Translating gives CASSLDVGSGSIYEQYF.

The chain uses TRBV12-3 or TRBV12-4 and TRBJ1-5; D gene ambiguous. Trimming removed 7 bases from V and 1 base from J, with 5 bases in between. There are 12 residues in the CDR3. CDR3 sequence reads: CASTESNQPQHF. The CDR3 nucleotides are TGTGCCAGCACGGAGAGCAATCAGCCCCAGCATTTT.

This clonotype has more than one count but fewer than ten. This chain uses TRBV6-2 or TRBV6-3 with TRBJ2-7; 8 nucleotides line up with TRBD2. The CDR3 totals 18 residues. Losses at the gene ends were 0 bases for V and 0 bases for J; bases not matched to a gene: 10. CDR1 and CDR2 from the germline V gene are MNHEY and SVGEGT. DNA of the CDR3: TGTGCCAGCAGTTACTCGATAAGTCCGGGAGGGAGCTCCTACGAGCAGTACTTC. Its protein is CASSYSISPGGSSYEQYF.

This chain joins TRBV27 and TRBJ2-5; the D call may be TRBD1 or TRBD2 (5 bases each). CDR3 length: 13 residues. The ends were cut back, 3 bases at V and 5 bases at J, with 10 bases in the middle. CDR1 is MNHEY, CDR2 SMNVEV, per germline (reference sequence). In DNA form, the CDR3 reads TGTGCCAGCAGTTTCGGGACGGGGGAGACCCAGTACTTC. Translation: CASSFGTGETQYF.

This clonotype has a handful of counts. V and J are TRBV29-1 and TRBJ2-7; TRBD2 matches at 12 bases. Germline V gene data show CDR1 as SQVTM and CDR2 as ANQGSEA. Trimming cost V 5 bases and J 5 bases; bases outside gene matches: 4. The CDR3 consists of 13 residues. In nucleotides, the CDR3 is TGCAGCGTTCGACTAGCGGGAGTCGACGAGCAGTACTTC. Translating it yields CSVRLAGVDEQYF.

The CDR3 nucleotides are TGTGCCAGCAGCTTAGTGCTAGCGGGAGTCTCTAATGAGCAGTTCTTC. Amino acids: CASSLVLAGVSNEQFF. The V call is TRBV7-9, the J call TRBJ2-1; 10 positions match TRBD2. The CDR3 spans 16 residues. The junction had 7 bases not matched to a gene; V was cut back by 1 base and J by 7 bases. CDR1 and CDR2 (germline): SEHNR, FQNEAQ (reference sequence).

This clonotype was picked up a small number of times. The CDR3 nucleotides read TGTGCCAGCAGCCGGACAGGTGTGAACACTGAAGCTTTCTTT. Translating it yields CASSRTGVNTEAFF. The chain has TRBV7-9 and TRBJ1-1, with TRBD1 identical over 7 bases. CDR1 SEHNR and CDR2 FQNEAQ come from the germline V gene (reference sequence). V lost 5 bases, J lost 0 bases, and 3 bases stayed unmatched. CDR3 length equals 14 residues.

The gene calls are TRBV27 and TRBJ1-5; D not certain. CDR1 is MNHEY, CDR2 SMNVEV, per germline (reference sequence). V was clipped by 2 bases and J by 4 bases, with 9 bases between them. CDR3 size: 14 residues. The CDR3 DNA is TGTGCCAGCAGTTTAATGGCAGGTAATCAGCCCCAGCATTTT. Protein product: CASSLMAGNQPQHF.

This clonotype was detected ten times or more. The V call is TRBV20-1, the J call TRBJ2-7; D remains ambiguous. Trimming took 5 bases from V and 2 from J, leaving 10 bases between them. The CDR3 is 12 amino acids. The germline V gene encodes CDR1 DFQATT and CDR2 SNEGSKA (reference sequence). In nucleotides, the CDR3 is TGCAGTGCTCACAGAAACACCTACGAGCAGTACTTC. Protein product: CSAHRNTYEQYF.

This clonotype was counted many times. V is TRBV6-1 and J is TRBJ2-7; D remains ambiguous. V was pared by 6 bases and J by 3 bases, with 15 bases between. The CDR3 extends over 14 amino acids. The germline CDR1 and CDR2 sequences are MNHNS and SASEGT. CDR3 sequence reads: CASSTAVPFYEQYF. The CDR3 nucleotides read TGTGCCAGCAGCACAGCTGTCCCCTTCTACGAGCAGTACTTC.

This clonotype was seen a few times. The chain recombines TRBV27 with TRBJ2-3, with 8 bases that match TRBD1. V lost 6 bases to trimming and J lost 4 bases; unmatched junction nucleotides: 6. This CDR3 spans 14 amino acids. Germline CDR1 is MNHEY and CDR2 is SMNVEV (reference sequence). The CDR3 sequence is CASSPDRVADTQYF. The CDR3 DNA sequence: TGTGCCAGCAGCCCGGACAGGGTGGCAGATACGCAGTATTTT.

The chain employs TRBV6-6 and TRBJ2-3, with D possibly matching TRBD2 (5 bases). The CDR3 loop spans 12 amino acids. Trimming stripped 6 bases from V and 6 bases from J, with 10 bases between. CDR1 is MNHNY and CDR2 is SVGAGI in the germline V gene (reference sequence). CDR3 nucleotide sequence: TGTGCCAGCAGCCACCCGGGGGATACGCAGTATTTT. It encodes CASSHPGDTQYF.

A few counts support this clonotype. V usage is TRBV20-1 and J usage is TRBJ2-7, with 9 bases that match TRBD2. The CDR3 runs to 14 residues. Germline assignment: CDR1 DFQATT and CDR2 SNEGSKA (reference sequence). The J segment lost 3 bases and the V segment lost 1 base, leaving 4 bases of the junction unmatched. The chain's CDR3 is CSARGDSGGYEQYF. The DNA of the CDR3 is TGCAGTGCTAGAGGAGATAGCGGGGGCTACGAGCAGTACTTC.

This clonotype was counted a few times. The chain uses TRBV7-9 and TRBJ2-7; a possible D gene is TRBD2 (6 bases). V lost 4 bases and J 2 bases, leaving 12 bases between the germline ends. Germline V CDR1 and CDR2: SEHNR, FQNEAQ (reference sequence). This CDR3 comprises 14 residues. CDR3 nucleotides: TGTGCCAGCAGCTACCGGGACTTTCCCTACGAGCAGTACTTC. Protein: CASSYRDFPYEQYF. The full variable domain, rest sourced from reference TRBV7-9 and TRBJ2-7, is DTGVSQNPRHKITKRGQNVTFRCDPISEHNRLYWYRQTLGQGPEFLTYFQNEAQLEKSRLLSDRFSAERPKGSFSTLEIQRTEQGDSAMYLCASSYRDFPYEQYFGPGTRLTVT.

This clonotype was detected a few times. The chain couples TRBV12-3 or TRBV12-4 to TRBJ2-7; D is ambiguous. With 1 base removed from V and 1 base from J, the gap between germline ends came to 14 bases. The CDR3 covers 16 residues. CDR3 DNA: TGTGCCAGCAGTTTAGTTGTCAGGCCCCCATCCTACGAGCAGTACTTC. Translated: CASSLVVRPPSYEQYF.

V gene TRBV11-2 combines with J gene TRBJ2-5; tentative D call: TRBD1 (6 bases). This CDR3 spans 13 amino acids. Germline V CDR1 and CDR2: SGHAT, FQNNGV. Between the trimmed V and J ends, which lost 5 bases and 2 bases, there was a span of 9 bases. Written as DNA, the CDR3 is TGTGCCAGCAGCCCTACAGGGCAAGAGACCCAGTACTTC. As protein: CASSPTGQETQYF.

This clonotype was recorded many times. V and J are TRBV4-3 and TRBJ2-1; D gene uncertain. The CDR3 length is 13 residues. V shed 0 bases and J shed 8 bases, with 8 bases lying between them. The germline CDR1 and CDR2 sequences are LGHNA and YSLEER. CDR3 sequence (DNA): TGCGCCAGCAGCCAAGATCACCTGGATGAGCAGTTCTTC. Its translation: CASSQDHLDEQFF.

This clonotype has ten or more counts. This rearrangement joins TRBV29-1 to TRBJ2-1; D gene uncertain. This CDR3 comprises 13 residues. Deletions cut 3 bases from V and 0 bases from J, with 6 bases between. Per the germline V gene, CDR1 is SQVTM and CDR2 is ANQGSEA. CDR3 sequence (DNA): TGCAGCGTTGACAGCAGCTCCTACAATGAGCAGTTCTTC. The encoded protein is CSVDSSSYNEQFF.

This clonotype was found many times. The J gene is TRBJ2-5, the V gene TRBV12-3 or TRBV12-4, with a possible D match to TRBD2 (5 bases). The length of the CDR3 is 13 residues. Trimming took 1 base from V and 5 from J, leaving 8 bases between them. The CDR3: CASSLGGSETQYF. Written as DNA, the CDR3 is TGTGCCAGCAGTTTAGGAGGGAGCGAGACCCAGTACTTC.

This rearrangement joins TRBV20-1 to TRBJ2-7; 7 positions match TRBD1. The CDR3 is 14 residues long. In germline, CDR1 is DFQATT, CDR2 SNEGSKA (reference sequence). V lost 5 bases to trimming and J lost 2 bases; unmatched junction nucleotides: 9. The CDR3 bases are TGCAGTGCTTCCTCAGACAGGGTCACCTACGAGCAGTACTTC. Translated, it gives CSASSDRVTYEQYF.